This TCR beta chain was captured by sequencing in a study of T cells in Graves' hyperthyroidism and ophthalmopathy. The wider study: Peripheral blood was drawn at first diagnosis, prior to all treatment.

Amplified regions were TCR beta CDR3 sequences from RNA transcripts. HTBI primers drove first-round RT-PCR of the TCR CDR3. TCRdb ran MiXCR on the multiplex PCR reads and lists one entry per CDR3 protein. This table holds over 700,000 distinct CDR3 sequences, roughly 40% found once. V lost 4 bases, J lost 5 bases, and 5 bases stayed unmatched. The CDR3 runs to 13 residues. CDR1 and CDR2 (germline): SGHRS, YFSETQ. This clonotype was counted ten times or more. V is TRBV5-1 and J is TRBJ2-7, with 8 bases that match TRBD2. The source of this sequence is a man aged 18 to 29 with Graves' hyperthyroidism. Sequences were obtained from blood. Here the CDR3 DNA reads TGCGCCAGCAGCAGGACTAGCTATCACGAGCAGTACTTC. Residues: CASSRTSYHEQYF.